Sequencing of this TCR beta chain was carried out in a study of T cell repertoires in cytomegalovirus infection. Study overall: Recently identified HLA-C-restricted CMV epitopes and well-studied HLA-B-restricted CMV epitopes were used by the study.

With regard to this clonotype: Its antigen is currently unknown.

V was pared by 2 bases and J by 6 bases, with 8 bases of the junction left unmatched. The CDR3 consists of 16 residues. Germline CDR1 is MNHEY and CDR2 is SMNVEV (reference sequence). TCRdb used MiXCR to reprocess the reads, holding one entry per CDR3 protein. This sample has about 360,000 distinct CDR3 sequences, with 34% found just once. This sample comprised cultured PBMCs, obtained from culture after CMV antigen stimulation. The sequence was collected from a human donor in good health (CMV status not recorded). Some clones in this sample may be carry-over from other donors' samples. This rearrangement joins TRBV27 to TRBJ2-2, with TRBD1 matching over 8 bases. The CDR3 DNA sequence: TGTGCCAGCAGTTTACCGGACAGGGTATTCGCCGGGGAGCTGTTTTTT. It specifies CASSLPDRVFAGELFF.